The rows below give T cell receptor beta chains drawn from one sample of a study of cytomegalovirus exposure and HLA in healthy donors. This table comes from immunoSEQ multiplex PCR, and its TCRdb copy is limited to in-frame clones, with some not included. The sample yields 150,000 to 200,000 clones, 75% to 85% seen once. The sequenced sample consisted of PBMCs. These receptors were collected from a woman in her forties or fifties in good health and CMV-seronegative. Both conserved end residues are part of each CDR3. A D gene is named only where the DNA matches it firmly. Rows may omit the clone size; those that give it use once, few, many or a size class.

TRBJ2-1 | 11 | NA | TRBV7-2 | NA | CASSPRNEQFF | TGTGCCAGCAGCCCTCGCAATGAGCAGTTCTTC
TRBJ2-5 | 14 | NA | TRBV5-1 | NA | CASSANRVQETQYF | TGCGCCAGCAGCGCAAACAGGGTTCAAGAGACCCAGTACTTC
TRBJ1-1 | 13 | NA | TRBV30 | NA | CAWSIQSGTEAFF | TGTGCCTGGAGTATACAATCGGGAACCGAAGCTTTCTTT
TRBJ2-2 | 13 | NA | TRBV6-5 | NA | CASSYEKSGELFF | TGTGCCAGCAGTTACGAGAAGTCCGGGGAGCTGTTTTTT
TRBJ2-1 | 15 | TRBD2 | TRBV9 | NA | CASSVASGGAGEQFF | TGTGCCAGCAGCGTAGCTAGCGGGGGGGCCGGTGAGCAGTTCTTC
TRBJ2-1 | 16 | NA | TRBV11-2 | NA | CASSLDSDRIYNEQFF | TGTGCCAGCAGCTTAGACTCGGACAGAATATACAATGAGCAGTTCTTC
TRBJ2-3 | 20 | TRBD2 | TRBV6-1 | NA | CASSEGRASGKRRATDTQYF | TGTGCCAGCAGTGAAGGTAGGGCTAGCGGGAAGAGGAGGGCCACAGATACGCAGTATTTT
TRBJ2-1 | 17 | TRBD2 | TRBV25-1 | NA | CASSHGAGARSYNEQFF | TGTGCCAGCAGTCACGGAGCGGGAGCAAGGTCCTACAATGAGCAGTTCTTC
TRBJ2-7 | 17 | TRBD2 | TRBV7-9 | NA | CASSLDPSGLPPYEQYF | TGTGCCAGCAGCTTAGATCCTAGCGGACTGCCACCCTACGAGCAGTACTTC
TRBJ2-7 | 14 | TRBD1 | TRBV18 | NA | CASSHRGPTYEQYF | TGTGCCAGCTCACACAGGGGTCCAACCTACGAGCAGTACTTC
TRBJ2-7 | 14 | NA | TRBV28 | NA | CASSLFGSGYEQYF | TGTGCCAGCAGTTTATTCGGGTCTGGGTACGAGCAGTACTTC
TRBJ2-7 | 13 | NA | TRBV27 | NA | CASSFVSGDEQYF | TGTGCCAGCAGTTTCGTTTCGGGTGACGAGCAGTACTTC
TRBJ2-7 | 15 | TRBD1 | TRBV19 | once | CASSIHGTGHFEQYF | TGTGCCAGTAGTATCCACGGGACAGGGCACTTCGAGCAGTACTTC
TRBJ1-1 | 16 | NA | TRBV7-6 | few | CASSLGARGTNTEAFF | TGTGCCAGCAGCTTAGGGGCACGGGGTACGAACACTGAAGCTTTCTTT
TRBJ1-3 | 16 | NA | TRBV28 | NA | CASSSVGTTSGNTIYF | TGTGCCAGCAGTTCCGTGGGCACCACCTCTGGAAACACCATATATTTT
TRBJ1-1 | 14 | NA | TRBV7-9 | NA | CSSSPQGLNTEAFF | TGTTCCAGCAGCCCCCAGGGCTTGAACACTGAAGCTTTCTTT
TRBJ2-7 | 16 | NA | TRBV15 | few | CATSRDTPGRAYEQYF | TGTGCCACCAGCAGAGATACTCCAGGGCGTGCCTACGAGCAGTACTTC
TRBJ1-5 | 15 | TRBD1 | TRBV10-3 | NA | CAISELGQPNQPQHF | TGTGCCATCAGCGAATTGGGACAGCCCAATCAGCCCCAGCATTTT
TRBJ1-6 | 15 | TRBD1 | TRBV4-3 | NA | CASSPGQGDNSPLHF | TGCGCCAGCAGTCCCGGACAGGGAGATAATTCACCCCTCCACTTT